These T cell receptor beta chains were read from a single sample in a study of shared clonotypes between healthy human individuals. Sequencing used immunoSEQ multiplex PCR; TCRdb keeps in-frame clones, though not all of them. The sample holds about 2.3 million clones, approximately 93% seen once. The material sequenced was naive CD4+ T cells from PBMCs. The receptors here all came from a man between 18 and 29 years old in good health. Some clones in this sample may be carry-over from other donors' samples. The CDR3 runs from the conserved cysteine through the conserved F or W. Each record gives: V gene, clone size, J gene, D gene, CDR3 DNA, CDR3 protein. The D gene is left open where the match is weak. Some rows mark clone size as missing; the rest say once, few, many or name a class of expanded clone.

V: TRBV7-2; size: .; J: TRBJ1-5; D: TRBD1; DNA: TGTGCCAGCAGCGCTGGGGACAGCTCATATAGCAATCAGCCCCAGCATTTT; CDR3: CASSAGDSSYSNQPQHF
V: TRBV30; size: .; J: TRBJ1-4; D: TRBD1; DNA: TGTGCCTGGGGGACAGGGATAAGTGAAAAACTGTTTTTT; CDR3: CAWGTGISEKLFF
V: TRBV5-1; size: .; J: TRBJ2-5; D: TRBD2; DNA: TGCGCCAGCAGCCAGAGCGGGAGTGGTCAAGAGACCCAGTACTTC; CDR3: CASSQSGSGQETQYF
V: TRBV5-1; size: .; J: TRBJ1-4; D: TRBD1; DNA: TGCGCCAGCAGTTCCGACAGGGGTGATGAAAAACTGTTTTTT; CDR3: CASSSDRGDEKLFF
V: TRBV7-2; size: .; J: TRBJ2-3; D: TRBD2; DNA: TGTGCCAGCAGCTCCCTAGCGGGAGGAGATACGCAGTATTTT; CDR3: CASSSLAGGDTQYF
V: TRBV5-1; size: .; J: TRBJ1-1; D: .; DNA: TGCGCCAGCAGCTTCTCCCTGTTCAGGGAAGGAACTGAAGCTTTCTTT; CDR3: CASSFSLFREGTEAFF
V: TRBV11-2; size: .; J: TRBJ2-4; D: .; DNA: TGTGCCAGCTCCCATCCGGAGCTCGCCAAAAACATTCAGTACTTC; CDR3: CASSHPELAKNIQYF
V: TRBV5-4; size: .; J: TRBJ2-5; D: TRBD1; DNA: TGTGCCAGCAGCTTTACAGGGGGCAGGAGAGAGACCCAGTACTTC; CDR3: CASSFTGGRRETQYF
V: TRBV2; size: .; J: TRBJ2-1; D: TRBD1; DNA: TGTGCCAGCACCTCGGACAGGGGGGACAATGAGCAGTTCTTC; CDR3: CASTSDRGDNEQFF
V: TRBV7-2; size: .; J: TRBJ2-7; D: TRBD1; DNA: TGTGCCAGCACACGAGGACAGGGTACGGGTGAGCAGTACTTC; CDR3: CASTRGQGTGEQYF
V: TRBV5-4; size: .; J: TRBJ2-7; D: .; DNA: TGTGCCAGCAGCTTGCGTTCAGAGGGACCCGAGCAGTACTTC; CDR3: CASSLRSEGPEQYF
V: TRBV5-1; size: .; J: TRBJ1-5; D: TRBD1; DNA: TGCGCCAGCAGCTGGGACAGTAATCAGCCCCAGCATTTT; CDR3: CASSWDSNQPQHF
V: TRBV5-4; size: .; J: TRBJ1-1; D: .; DNA: TGTGCCAGCAGCCCCACAACAAACAGGTTCATGAACACTGAAGCTTTCTTT; CDR3: CASSPTTNRFMNTEAFF
V: TRBV4-2; size: few; J: TRBJ1-1; D: .; DNA: TGTGCCAGCAGCCAAGGGAGCTCGGGAGATACTGAAGCTTTCTTT; CDR3: CASSQGSSGDTEAFF
V: TRBV5-1; size: once; J: TRBJ2-7; D: .; DNA: TGCGCCAGCAGCTTGCATCCAAGAGAAGGGTACGAGCAGTACTTC; CDR3: CASSLHPREGYEQYF
V: TRBV6-6; size: .; J: TRBJ1-1; D: TRBD1; DNA: TGTGCCAGCAGTTCGGGACAGTACATGAACACTGAAGCTTTCTTT; CDR3: CASSSGQYMNTEAFF
V: TRBV4-2; size: .; J: TRBJ2-1; D: TRBD2; DNA: TGTGCCAGCAGCCAAGATCCCGCGGGAGTCAAGAATGAGCAGTTCTTC; CDR3: CASSQDPAGVKNEQFF
V: TRBV7-9; size: .; J: TRBJ2-7; D: .; DNA: TGTGCCAGCAGCCCCAGGGGCAACGAGCAGTACTTC; CDR3: CASSPRGNEQYF
V: TRBV6-5; size: .; J: TRBJ2-1; D: .; DNA: TGTGCCAGCAGCGCCGCCGGGGGCAATGAGCAGTTCTTC; CDR3: CASSAAGGNEQFF
V: TRBV4-1; size: .; J: TRBJ2-7; D: TRBD1; DNA: TGCGCCAGCAGCCAAGATCCCGGGACAGGGTGGTACGAGCAGTACTTC; CDR3: CASSQDPGTGWYEQYF
V: TRBV7-2; size: .; J: TRBJ2-7; D: TRBD2; DNA: TGTGCCAGCAGCAACCCCAGCGGGAGCTACGAGCAGTACTTC; CDR3: CASSNPSGSYEQYF
V: TRBV29-1; size: .; J: TRBJ2-7; D: .; DNA: TGCAGCGTTGAAGTTAGCCTTTACGAGCAGTACTTC; CDR3: CSVEVSLYEQYF
V: TRBV5-1; size: .; J: TRBJ1-1; D: .; DNA: TGTGCCAGCAGTCCCCGGACAGACCCACGGGAGGCTTTCTTT; CDR3: CASSPRTDPREAFF
V: TRBV4-3; size: once; J: TRBJ2-1; D: TRBD2; DNA: TGCGCCAGCAGCCTGAACCTAGCGGGAGGAAACAATGAGCAGTTCTTC; CDR3: CASSLNLAGGNNEQFF
V: TRBV28; size: .; J: TRBJ2-1; D: .; DNA: TGTGCCAGCAGAGGGGGGACAAATGAGCAGTTCTTC; CDR3: CASRGGTNEQFF
V: TRBV5-1; size: .; J: TRBJ2-5; D: .; DNA: TGCGCCAGCAGCTTGGAGGGCGGAGAGACCCAGTACTTC; CDR3: CASSLEGGETQYF
V: TRBV7-9; size: .; J: TRBJ2-3; D: .; DNA: TGTGCCAGCAGCTTACAGGGAACAGTTAGCACAGATACGCAGTATTTT; CDR3: CASSLQGTVSTDTQYF
V: TRBV25-1; size: .; J: TRBJ2-2; D: .; DNA: TGTGCCAGCAGCGTAACCACGCCAAGAAACACCGGGGAGCTGTTTTTT; CDR3: CASSVTTPRNTGELFF
V: TRBV29-1; size: .; J: TRBJ1-3; D: .; DNA: TGCAGCGTTGATAGCTCTGGAAACACCATATATTTT; CDR3: CSVDSSGNTIYF
V: TRBV5-1; size: .; J: TRBJ1-1; D: .; DNA: TGCGCCAGCAGCTTACAGCCAAACACTGAAGCTTTCTTT; CDR3: CASSLQPNTEAFF
V: TRBV2; size: .; J: TRBJ2-1; D: .; DNA: TGTGCCAGCAGTGAAGGCAGGGCAGCTGCGGGTGAGCAGTTCTTC; CDR3: CASSEGRAAAGEQFF
V: TRBV5-4; size: .; J: TRBJ2-3; D: .; DNA: TGTGCCAGCACCTCAAGGGGACGGAGGGTGGATACGCAGTATTTT; CDR3: CASTSRGRRVDTQYF
V: TRBV19; size: .; J: TRBJ2-5; D: TRBD2; DNA: TGTGCCAGTAGTAAGTCCCCCGTACTAGCGGATAAAGATGGGACCCAGTACTTC; CDR3: CASSKSPVLADKDGTQYF
V: TRBV2; size: .; J: TRBJ1-5; D: .; DNA: TGTGCCAGCAGTGTCAACAGCGACGGGCCCCAGCATTTT; CDR3: CASSVNSDGPQHF
V: TRBV5-5; size: .; J: TRBJ1-1; D: TRBD1; DNA: TGTGCCAGCAGTCTGGGACAGCCTGGGACTGAAGCTTTCTTT; CDR3: CASSLGQPGTEAFF
V: TRBV20-1; size: once; J: TRBJ2-1; D: .; DNA: TGCAGTGCCAGGACCTACAATGAGCAGTTCTTC; CDR3: CSARTYNEQFF
V: TRBV5-1; size: once; J: TRBJ2-3; D: TRBD2; DNA: TGCGCCAGCAGCTCGGATGGGACTAGCGGGAGGCCCAAACCCCCTAGCACAGATACGCAGTATTTT; CDR3: CASSSDGTSGRPKPPSTDTQYF
V: TRBV7-2; size: .; J: TRBJ2-7; D: TRBD2; DNA: TGTGCCAGCAGCTCCTGGTCCCGGGACTACGGTACGAGGCAGTACTTC; CDR3: CASSSWSRDYGTRQYF
V: TRBV5-8; size: .; J: TRBJ1-2; D: TRBD1; DNA: TGTGCCAGCAGCCTGGGGACAGGCAATAACTATGGCTACACCTTC; CDR3: CASSLGTGNNYGYTF
V: TRBV5-1; size: .; J: TRBJ2-3; D: .; DNA: TGCGCCAGCAGCTTAGAAGGGACAGATACGCAGTATTTT; CDR3: CASSLEGTDTQYF
V: TRBV2; size: .; J: TRBJ2-3; D: TRBD1; DNA: TGTGCCAGCAGTAAGGGACAGGGGAACACAGATACGCAGTATTTT; CDR3: CASSKGQGNTDTQYF
V: TRBV14; size: .; J: TRBJ2-5; D: .; DNA: TGTGCCAGCAGCCAAAGAAGGTGGTCAGCCCAAGAGACCCAGTACTTC; CDR3: CASSQRRWSAQETQYF
V: TRBV11-2; size: .; J: TRBJ2-5; D: .; DNA: TGTGCCAGCAGCTTAGACCGCGGCCACCAAGAGACCCAGTACTTC; CDR3: CASSLDRGHQETQYF
V: TRBV21-1; size: once; J: TRBJ1-2; D: .; DNA: TGTGCCAGCAGCTCTCACAGGGGCGGGGACTATGGCTACACCTTC; CDR3: CASSSHRGGDYGYTF
V: TRBV30; size: .; J: TRBJ2-5; D: .; DNA: TGTGCCTGGAGTGTGCAGGCGGGGGAGACCCAGTACTTC; CDR3: CAWSVQAGETQYF
V: TRBV14; size: once; J: TRBJ1-1; D: TRBD1; DNA: TGTGCCAGCACACAGATACAGGGGGAGGCTGAAGCTTTCTTT; CDR3: CASTQIQGEAEAFF
V: TRBV5-1; size: .; J: TRBJ2-1; D: .; DNA: TGCGCCAGCAGCTTATCAACAGGTAACAATGAGCAGTTCTTC; CDR3: CASSLSTGNNEQFF
V: TRBV11-1; size: .; J: TRBJ2-7; D: TRBD1; DNA: TGTGCCAGCAGCTCTGCCCCGGGACAGCACTACGAGCAGTACTTC; CDR3: CASSSAPGQHYEQYF